This TCR beta chain was obtained from a study of T cell responses to AZD1222 COVID-19 vaccine. Concerning this clone itself: The antigen is undetermined.

Generated by immunoSEQ multiplex PCR, the TCRdb table keeps only in-frame clones and is missing some. The sample consists of roughly 85,000 clones, 88% of them appearing once. After removal of 1 base from V and 2 bases from J, the junction contained 3 bases not matched to a gene. This CDR3 has 16 amino acids. Germline-derived CDR1 and CDR2 are KGHSH and LQKENI. General study findings and limits: The study reported that nearly half of spike-specific TCRs target unmutated variant regions. Mostly white British, mostly female donors; authors suggested clonal diversity may be underestimated. Only a handful of AZD1222 recipients, several in all, had baseline seropositivity. Spike-specific TCR breadth and depth rose after two AZD1222 doses.

The source material was peripheral blood, sampled on day 0 of MenACWY control vaccination. The chain couples TRBV18 to TRBJ1-2; 11 bases agree with TRBD1. The TCR comes from an adult in good health. The CDR3 DNA is TGTGCCAGCTCACCACTGGGGACAGGGGGAAACTATGGCTACACCTTC. It translates to CASSPLGTGGNYGYTF. Full variable domain (rest looked up from reference TRBV18 and TRBJ1-2): NAGVMQNPRHLVRRRGQEARLRCSPMKGHSHVYWYRQLPEEGLKFMVYLQKENIIDESGMPKERFSAEFPKEGPSILRIQQVVRGDSAAYFCASSPLGTGGNYGYTFGSGTRLTVV.